Given below is one T cell receptor (beta chain) in context. Its antigen is currently unknown. The CDR3 contains 15 residues. Trimming removed 0 bases at V and 2 bases at J, with 9 bases between. Germline CDR1 and CDR2: MNHEY and SVGAGI. This specimen belongs to a study of shared clonotypes between healthy human individuals. The protocol was immunoSEQ multiplex PCR, while the TCRdb copy is restricted to in-frame clones and leaves out a portion. The sample comprises about 520,000 clones, 95% to 96% of which are singletons, and about 0.068% rests with the top ten. Regarding the study as a whole: What rarefaction showed was incomplete sorted-subset sequencing despite large depth. Clonotypes shared by all four sorted-subset donors had higher generation probabilities than non-shared clonotypes.

The sequencing input was naive CD4+ T cells sorted from blood. Specified subset: CD45RA+ positively selected. The receptor's source is a woman in her twenties or thirties in good health. This sequence joins TRBV6-5 and TRBJ2-3; D is tentatively TRBD1 or TRBD2 (5 bases each). CDR3 protein: CASSYSGTPTDTQYF. CDR3 DNA: TGTGCCAGCAGTTACTCGGGGACCCCCACAGATACGCAGTATTTT.